These T cell receptor beta chains were read from a single sample in a study of blood T cell repertoires in COVID-19. The assay was immunoSEQ multiplex PCR, and TCRdb's table has in-frame clones only and misses some. The data contain a few hundred thousand clones, 75% to 85% of them singletons. Sample: peripheral blood. The receptors were sampled from a woman between 40 and 50 years old who had recovered from COVID-19. Each CDR3 is given with its conserved first and last residue. D genes are given only for firm matches. Clone size is not always given. Where it is, it says once, few, many or a class for expanded clones.

j_call,cdr3_length,clone_size,d_call,v_call,cdr3_aa,cdr3_nt
TRBJ1-6,13,NA,NA,TRBV29-1,CSVETDLNSPLHF,TGCAGCGTTGAGACTGACCTAAATTCACCCCTCCACTTT
TRBJ2-7,13,NA,TRBD1,TRBV28,CASRQGGTYEQYF,TGTGCCAGCAGACAGGGGGGTACCTACGAGCAGTACTTC
TRBJ1-2,13,NA,NA,TRBV7-2,CASSLAGAYGYTF,TGTGCCAGCAGCTTGGCGGGGGCTTATGGCTACACCTTC
TRBJ2-7,13,NA,NA,TRBV7-3,CASSSQGNGEQYF,TGTGCCAGCAGCAGTCAGGGAAATGGGGAGCAGTACTTC
TRBJ1-2,15,NA,NA,TRBV19,CASSPGLSGLYGYTF,TGTGCCAGTAGTCCGGGACTTTCTGGGTTGTATGGCTACACCTTC
TRBJ2-5,14,NA,TRBD2,TRBV3-1/TRBV3-2,CASSQLSGGETQYF,TGTGCCAGCAGCCAACTGAGCGGGGGAGAGACCCAGTACTTC
TRBJ2-1,15,once,TRBD2,TRBV19,CASRTTSGGYNEQFF,TGTGCCAGTCGGACGACTAGCGGGGGGTACAATGAGCAGTTCTTC
TRBJ2-1,15,once,NA,TRBV19,CASSIKSAAYNEQFF,TGTGCCAGTAGTATAAAGAGCGCGGCCTACAATGAGCAGTTCTTC
TRBJ2-1,16,NA,NA,TRBV21-1,CASSSPQAGGPNEQFF,TGTGCCAGCAGCAGTCCTCAAGCGGGGGGGCCAAATGAGCAGTTCTTC
TRBJ1-2,15,NA,TRBD1,TRBV7-2,CASSPGRDSFYGYTF,TGTGCCAGCAGCCCAGGAAGGGACAGCTTCTATGGCTACACCTTC
TRBJ2-3,15,NA,NA,TRBV6-5,CASTHRLEAGDTQYF,TGTGCCAGCACCCACCGGTTGGAGGCGGGAGATACGCAGTATTTT
TRBJ2-1,16,NA,TRBD2,TRBV13,CASSPLAGGHRNEQFF,TGTGCCAGCAGCCCGCTAGCGGGGGGGCATCGCAATGAGCAGTTCTTC
TRBJ2-3,13,NA,NA,TRBV5-1,CASSLVPLDTQYF,TGCGCCAGCAGCTTGGTGCCACTCGATACGCAGTATTTT
TRBJ1-1,16,NA,NA,TRBV5-1,CASRNGSSPSNTEAFF,TGCGCCAGCAGAAATGGGAGTTCCCCCTCGAACACTGAAGCTTTCTTT
TRBJ1-1,13,NA,NA,TRBV5-8,CASSLLSLRGAFF,TGTGCCAGCAGCTTGTTGTCCCTCAGGGGAGCTTTCTTT